Listed below are T cell receptor beta chains from one sample, sequenced in a study of identical twins. TCRdb used MiXCR to reprocess the 5' RACE reads, holding one entry per CDR3 protein. The sample lists nearly 650,000 distinct CDR3 sequences, just over 7% occurring once. The same data also contributed to another study, on yellow fever vaccine responses in identical twins.

Sequencing was carried out using PBMCs. The receptors were sampled from a woman aged 18-29 years in good health. Each CDR3 is given without its conserved first and last residue. The D gene is left open where the match is weak.

J gene | V gene | D gene | CDR3 protein
TRBJ2-1 | TRBV28 | TRBD1 | ASSPPGQGASPLYNEQF
TRBJ2-2 | TRBV29-1 | TRBD2 | SVTGTSGGATTGELF
TRBJ2-1 | TRBV20-1 | NA | SARDRASYNEQF
TRBJ1-2 | TRBV7-8 | NA | ASSSDRIIFNYGYT
TRBJ1-4 | TRBV20-1 | NA | SAREQVLGGEKLF
TRBJ2-2 | TRBV29-1 | NA | SVVVGGGELF
TRBJ1-6 | TRBV5-1 | TRBD1 | ASSYQGQGASYAGSTLH
TRBJ1-6 | TRBV5-1 | NA | ASSWENNSPLH
TRBJ2-7 | TRBV20-1 | TRBD1 | SAQTDRGYEQY
TRBJ2-2 | TRBV5-5 | NA | ASSDGTYPGELF
TRBJ2-5 | TRBV7-9 | TRBD2 | ASSLVAGGQTQY
TRBJ2-5 | TRBV7-9 | NA | ASSLQASQETQY
TRBJ1-1 | TRBV16 | TRBD1 | ASSQNRGRNTEAF
TRBJ2-3 | TRBV4-1 | NA | ASSQDSQGRSTDTQY
TRBJ2-2 | TRBV4-2 | TRBD2 | ASSPEILAPNTGELF
TRBJ2-5 | TRBV12-3/TRBV12-4 | TRBD2 | ATSRLAGALETQY
TRBJ2-1 | TRBV6-1 | NA | ASTYWGNEQF
TRBJ2-2 | TRBV27 | NA | ASSPQTITQDTGELF
TRBJ1-6 | TRBV12-3/TRBV12-4 | NA | ASASRGGGVDNSPLH
TRBJ1-1 | TRBV4-1 | NA | ASSQGGVGQSDMEAF
TRBJ2-1 | TRBV7-8 | TRBD2 | ASSPVTYQPWTSPPDEQF
TRBJ1-4 | TRBV20-1 | TRBD1 | SARGAGQGDNEKLF
TRBJ2-4 | TRBV9 | TRBD1 | ASSSRDRGPPVAKNIQY
TRBJ2-3 | TRBV9 | TRBD2 | ARRSGDILPRTDTQY
TRBJ2-1 | TRBV13 | NA | ASSPQGEGLEQF
TRBJ2-1 | TRBV2 | NA | ASHRVSYNEQF
TRBJ2-7 | TRBV7-6 | NA | ASSLGFGQGTYEQY
TRBJ2-1 | TRBV20-1 | TRBD2 | SANPAGSSYNEQF
TRBJ2-1 | TRBV12-3/TRBV12-4 | TRBD1 | ASSLGDRGDEQF
TRBJ2-4 | TRBV5-4 | TRBD2 | ASSWGLAGPTLAKNIQY
TRBJ2-7 | TRBV29-1 | NA | SVVASRSYEQY
TRBJ2-7 | TRBV5-1 | NA | ASSLGLTLSSYEQY
TRBJ1-2 | TRBV10-3 | TRBD1 | AISEPRQGAANYGYT
TRBJ1-1 | TRBV19 | NA | ASSIGYSLNTEAF
TRBJ2-7 | TRBV28 | NA | ASTSSGGRSYEQY
TRBJ1-1 | TRBV9 | TRBD1 | ASSVQGDTEAF
TRBJ2-7 | TRBV15 | NA | ATSRDKFPLDEQY
TRBJ2-2 | TRBV6-1 | NA | ASSELAAAGELF
TRBJ2-5 | TRBV10-3 | NA | AISVGGLGTQY
TRBJ2-1 | TRBV15 | TRBD2 | ATSFILAGAYNEQF
TRBJ2-1 | TRBV2 | TRBD2 | ASIQLAGGISEQF
TRBJ1-2 | TRBV7-8 | NA | ASSLAERGPNYGYT
TRBJ2-3 | TRBV3-1 | NA | ASSPTTADTQY
TRBJ2-7 | TRBV6-1 | TRBD2 | ASRDSGRLNYEQY